The 5 T cell receptor beta chains listed next were all sequenced from one sample in a study of post-analysis software for immune sequencing data. These receptors have no identified antigens. cDNA libraries for TCR beta contained unique molecular identifiers. From the PCR reads, TCRdb called clonotypes with MiXCR, one entry per CDR3 protein. The data contain about 460,000 distinct CDR3 sequences, roughly 45% of them seen just once; the ten biggest clones take up over 10%. Regarding the study as a whole: TRBV5-6, TRBV5-1 and TRBV20-1 belonged to a set of a few TRBV segments that were more frequent in patients than controls.

Sequenced input: blood. These receptors all come from a girl between 5 and 17 years old with multiple sclerosis.

As regards this clonotype: One junction end disagrees with the germline gene, perhaps due to a read error. This chain connects TRBV12-3 or TRBV12-4 to TRBJ2-7; TRBD2 matches 11 bases. This CDR3 contains 15 residues. The CDR3 DNA sequence: TGTGCCAGCAGCTTAGCGGGAGGGCCGGGTTACGAGCAGTACTTC. Translated: CASSLAGGPGYEQYF.

This clonotype is a singleton in its sample. A junction end diverges from the germline sequence, so it may reflect a read error. J is TRBJ2-7 and V is TRBV6-1, with D possibly TRBD1 on 6 matching bases. This CDR3 comprises 14 residues. CDR1 is MNHNS and CDR2 is SASEGT in the germline V gene. CDR3 sequence reads: CASIVTGFSYKQYF. CDR3 bases: TGTGCCAGCATTGTAACAGGGTTCTCCTACAAGCAGTACTTC.

This clonotype showed up just a few times. The rearrangement links TRBV5-1 to TRBJ1-2, with D hard to call. Germline loops: CDR1 SGHRS, CDR2 YFSETQ. The CDR3 length is 17 residues. V was pared by 0 bases and J by 8 bases, with 23 bases between. Written as DNA, the CDR3 is TGCGCCAGCAGCTTGGTTTCTAGACCCGGTGAGTCGTACGGCTACACCTTC. This encodes CASSLVSRPGESYGYTF.

The V gene is TRBV10-3, the J gene TRBJ1-1, with D possibly TRBD1 on 5 matching bases. CDR1 and CDR2 from the germline V gene are ENHRY and SYGVKD. CDR3 size: 13 residues. Trimming removed 4 bases from V and 11 bases from J, with 17 bases in between. The CDR3 coding sequence is TGTGCCATCAGTGGACAACAGGAGTCAAAGGCTTTCTTT. Translation: CAISGQQESKAFF.

This clonotype came up a few times. This chain joins TRBV4-1 and TRBJ2-5; 7 bases match TRBD2. Per germline, CDR1 MGHRA and CDR2 YSYEKL. CDR3 size: 14 residues. Trimming cost V 3 bases and J 4 bases; bases outside gene matches: 5. The CDR3 region is CASSQGEGRETQYF. The CDR3 nucleotides are TGCGCCAGCAGCCAGGGGGAGGGCCGAGAGACCCAGTACTTC.